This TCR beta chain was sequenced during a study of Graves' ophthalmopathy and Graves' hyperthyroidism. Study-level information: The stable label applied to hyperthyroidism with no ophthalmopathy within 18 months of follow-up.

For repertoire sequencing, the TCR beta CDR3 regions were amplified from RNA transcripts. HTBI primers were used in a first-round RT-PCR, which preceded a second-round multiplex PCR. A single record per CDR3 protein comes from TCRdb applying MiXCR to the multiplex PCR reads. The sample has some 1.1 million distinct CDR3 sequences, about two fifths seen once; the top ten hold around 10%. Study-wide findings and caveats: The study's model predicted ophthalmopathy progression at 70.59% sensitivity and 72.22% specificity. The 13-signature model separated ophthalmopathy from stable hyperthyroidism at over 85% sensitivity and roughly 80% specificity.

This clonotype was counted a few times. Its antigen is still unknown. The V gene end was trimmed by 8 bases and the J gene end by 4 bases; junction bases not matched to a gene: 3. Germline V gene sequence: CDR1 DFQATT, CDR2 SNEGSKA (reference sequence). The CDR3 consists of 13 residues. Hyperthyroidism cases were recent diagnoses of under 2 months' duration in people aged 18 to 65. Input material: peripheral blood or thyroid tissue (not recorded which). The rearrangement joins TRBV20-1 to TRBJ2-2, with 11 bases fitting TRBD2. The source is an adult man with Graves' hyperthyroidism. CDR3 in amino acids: CSIAGGGTGELFF. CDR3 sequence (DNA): TGCAGTATAGCGGGAGGGGGCACCGGGGAGCTGTTTTTT.